A selection of T cell receptor beta chains follows, all from one sample in a study of blood T cell repertoires in COVID-19. Produced via immunoSEQ multiplex PCR; TCRdb's table is partial and in-frame only. The sample yields about 89,000 clones, about 77% seen once. The specimen sequenced was peripheral blood. The receptors here all came from a man in his sixties or seventies with COVID-19, enrolled during active disease. CDR3s include the opening cysteine and the closing phenylalanine or tryptophan. The D gene is left open where the match is weak. Only some rows state a clone size, as once, few, many or a class for expanded clones.

cdr3_nt: TGTGCCAGCAGGTCCTGGGGGGGCGGCAACTATGGCTACACCTTC; cdr3_aa: CASRSWGGGNYGYTF; v_call: TRBV5-6; clone_size: few; d_call: .; j_call: TRBJ1-2
cdr3_nt: TGTGCCAGCAGCACGCAGGGCGTTCAGCCCCAGCATTTT; cdr3_aa: CASSTQGVQPQHF; v_call: TRBV7-2; clone_size: .; d_call: .; j_call: TRBJ1-5
cdr3_nt: TGCGCCAGCAGCCCGGGTAATTACAATGAGCAGTTCTTC; cdr3_aa: CASSPGNYNEQFF; v_call: TRBV5-1; clone_size: many; d_call: .; j_call: TRBJ2-1
cdr3_nt: TGTGCCAGCTCGACAGGAAATCCCAATCAGCCCCAGCATTTT; cdr3_aa: CASSTGNPNQPQHF; v_call: TRBV7-9; clone_size: .; d_call: .; j_call: TRBJ1-5
cdr3_nt: TGTGCCAGCAGAGTAGGACGGACTAGCGGAACAGATACGCAGTATTTT; cdr3_aa: CASRVGRTSGTDTQYF; v_call: TRBV2; clone_size: .; d_call: TRBD2; j_call: TRBJ2-3
cdr3_nt: TGTGCCAGCAGCTTAATGGGCAGGGGCTACGAGCAGTACTTC; cdr3_aa: CASSLMGRGYEQYF; v_call: TRBV7-6; clone_size: once; d_call: .; j_call: TRBJ2-7
cdr3_nt: TGTGCCAGCAGCCAACAGGGGGCAGGAAACACTGAAGCTTTCTTT; cdr3_aa: CASSQQGAGNTEAFF; v_call: TRBV7-8; clone_size: .; d_call: TRBD1; j_call: TRBJ1-1
cdr3_nt: TGTGCCACCCGAGGGGGAAACGATGAGCAGTTCTTC; cdr3_aa: CATRGGNDEQFF; v_call: TRBV24-1; clone_size: .; d_call: .; j_call: TRBJ2-1
cdr3_nt: TGTGCCAGCAGCCCAGACAGGGTTCCACAGCTAGCGGGAGCCGGGGAGCTGTTTTTT; cdr3_aa: CASSPDRVPQLAGAGELFF; v_call: TRBV7-8; clone_size: .; d_call: TRBD2; j_call: TRBJ2-2
cdr3_nt: TGTGCCTGGAGTGTAGGGACTGGAGACTACGAGCAGTACTTC; cdr3_aa: CAWSVGTGDYEQYF; v_call: TRBV30; clone_size: .; d_call: .; j_call: TRBJ2-7
cdr3_nt: TGTGCCAGCAGCTTGATTGACAGGGCGATGGGAAAGGGAGGACTGTTTTTT; cdr3_aa: CASSLIDRAMGKGGLFF; v_call: TRBV5-5; clone_size: .; d_call: TRBD1; j_call: TRBJ1-4
cdr3_nt: TGTGCCAGCAGCTTAGGGGGGGGTGGCACGCCAGATACGCAGTATTTT; cdr3_aa: CASSLGGGGTPDTQYF; v_call: TRBV7-2; clone_size: .; d_call: TRBD2; j_call: TRBJ2-3
cdr3_nt: TGTGCCAGCGGTGGGGCAGGGGTCACTGAAGCTTTCTTT; cdr3_aa: CASGGAGVTEAFF; v_call: TRBV25-1; clone_size: .; d_call: .; j_call: TRBJ1-1
cdr3_nt: TGTGCCAGCAGCCCCAGTGACAGGCTTCGCACTGAAGCTTTCTTT; cdr3_aa: CASSPSDRLRTEAFF; v_call: TRBV7-9; clone_size: few; d_call: .; j_call: TRBJ1-1
cdr3_nt: TGTGCCAGCAGCAACCAGGTTAGCAATCAGCCCCAGCATTTT; cdr3_aa: CASSNQVSNQPQHF; v_call: TRBV7-2; clone_size: .; d_call: .; j_call: TRBJ1-5
cdr3_nt: TGTGCCAGCAGCCAAGGGACAGCACCTGAAGCTTTCTTT; cdr3_aa: CASSQGTAPEAFF; v_call: TRBV3-1/TRBV3-2; clone_size: .; d_call: .; j_call: TRBJ1-1
cdr3_nt: TGCGCCAGCAGTGTCCTCGCGGAGACCGGGGAGCTGTTTTTT; cdr3_aa: CASSVLAETGELFF; v_call: TRBV10-1; clone_size: .; d_call: .; j_call: TRBJ2-2
cdr3_nt: TGTGCCAGCAGTTTCGCGGGGGGGGACAGCGAGCAGTACTTC; cdr3_aa: CASSFAGGDSEQYF; v_call: TRBV2; clone_size: .; d_call: TRBD2; j_call: TRBJ2-7
cdr3_nt: TGTGCCAGCAGTGACGCAGGGGGCGTTGTTGAAAAACTGTTTTTT; cdr3_aa: CASSDAGGVVEKLFF; v_call: TRBV6-1; clone_size: .; d_call: TRBD1; j_call: TRBJ1-4
cdr3_nt: TGTGCCAGCAGCCTCGGGGAGCAGACCTACGAGCAGTACTTC; cdr3_aa: CASSLGEQTYEQYF; v_call: TRBV9; clone_size: many; d_call: .; j_call: TRBJ2-7
cdr3_nt: TGTGCCAGCAGTCTCTTAGGAGACTCTGGAAACACCATATATTTT; cdr3_aa: CASSLLGDSGNTIYF; v_call: TRBV27; clone_size: .; d_call: .; j_call: TRBJ1-3
cdr3_nt: TGTGCCAGCAGTGGAAGGGGCCTGAACACTGAAGCTTTCTTT; cdr3_aa: CASSGRGLNTEAFF; v_call: TRBV2; clone_size: .; d_call: .; j_call: TRBJ1-1
cdr3_nt: TGTGCCAGCAGCTTGAGGCTAGCTAACAAGAATGAGCAGTTCTTC; cdr3_aa: CASSLRLANKNEQFF; v_call: TRBV5-4; clone_size: .; d_call: .; j_call: TRBJ2-1
cdr3_nt: TGTGCCAGCAGCCCCTGGACTAGCGGGAGGGCCGGAGAGACCCAGTACTTC; cdr3_aa: CASSPWTSGRAGETQYF; v_call: TRBV7-9; clone_size: .; d_call: TRBD2; j_call: TRBJ2-5
cdr3_nt: TGCGCCAGCAGCTTGGTGCCGGGGGGCCTCGGGAACACCATATATTTT; cdr3_aa: CASSLVPGGLGNTIYF; v_call: TRBV5-1; clone_size: .; d_call: .; j_call: TRBJ1-3
cdr3_nt: TGTGCCAGTAGTAGGGCGTGGGGCATAGGTAATGAAAAACTGTTTTTT; cdr3_aa: CASSRAWGIGNEKLFF; v_call: TRBV19; clone_size: .; d_call: .; j_call: TRBJ1-4
cdr3_nt: TGTGCCAGCAGCTCAGGACAGGGGGGATCACCCCTCCACTTT; cdr3_aa: CASSSGQGGSPLHF; v_call: TRBV7-9; clone_size: .; d_call: TRBD1; j_call: TRBJ1-6
cdr3_nt: TGTGCCAGCAGGGGCGCACAGGAGAAAGAGACCCAGTACTTC; cdr3_aa: CASRGAQEKETQYF; v_call: TRBV6-5; clone_size: .; d_call: .; j_call: TRBJ2-5
cdr3_nt: TGTGCCAGCAGTGGAAGGGACAGGGGACACGAGCAGTACTTC; cdr3_aa: CASSGRDRGHEQYF; v_call: TRBV6-2/TRBV6-3; clone_size: .; d_call: TRBD1; j_call: TRBJ2-7
cdr3_nt: TGTGCCAGCAGCGTTAGCGGGGGCACAGATACGCAGTATTTT; cdr3_aa: CASSVSGGTDTQYF; v_call: TRBV9; clone_size: once; d_call: TRBD2; j_call: TRBJ2-3
cdr3_nt: TGTGCCAGCAGTTACGGCCCCTCAACGGGGTACAATGAGCAGTTCTTC; cdr3_aa: CASSYGPSTGYNEQFF; v_call: TRBV6-2/TRBV6-3; clone_size: .; d_call: .; j_call: TRBJ2-1
cdr3_nt: TGTGCCAGCAGCGGGACACTAGTCTCCTACGAGCAGTACTTC; cdr3_aa: CASSGTLVSYEQYF; v_call: TRBV7-8; clone_size: .; d_call: .; j_call: TRBJ2-7
cdr3_nt: TGTGCCAGCAGCCCAGGACAGTTGATCTCCTACGAGCAGTACTTC; cdr3_aa: CASSPGQLISYEQYF; v_call: TRBV7-9; clone_size: .; d_call: .; j_call: TRBJ2-7
cdr3_nt: TGTGCCTGGAGTGTACAGGGAGAACAGCCCCAGCATTTT; cdr3_aa: CAWSVQGEQPQHF; v_call: TRBV30; clone_size: .; d_call: .; j_call: TRBJ1-5
cdr3_nt: TGTGCCAGCAGCCAATATAGTGGCTACACCTTC; cdr3_aa: CASSQYSGYTF; v_call: TRBV3-1/TRBV3-2; clone_size: .; d_call: .; j_call: TRBJ1-2
cdr3_nt: TGTGCCAGCAAACCCCGCCGGACAGGGGAAGGATCACCCCTCCACTTT; cdr3_aa: CASKPRRTGEGSPLHF; v_call: TRBV28; clone_size: .; d_call: TRBD1; j_call: TRBJ1-6
cdr3_nt: TGTGCCAGCAGTTTAAAAACCCCGGGACAGGGTAACTATGGCTACACCTTC; cdr3_aa: CASSLKTPGQGNYGYTF; v_call: TRBV27; clone_size: .; d_call: TRBD1; j_call: TRBJ1-2
cdr3_nt: TGTGCCAGCAGTTGGACAGGGGGAGCCTACGAGCAGTACTTC; cdr3_aa: CASSWTGGAYEQYF; v_call: TRBV27; clone_size: .; d_call: TRBD1; j_call: TRBJ2-7
cdr3_nt: TGTGCCAGCAGCCCCGGGACAGGGGATGGCTACACCTTC; cdr3_aa: CASSPGTGDGYTF; v_call: TRBV9; clone_size: .; d_call: TRBD1; j_call: TRBJ1-2
cdr3_nt: TGTGCCAGCAGTTTATCGCTGGCCGGGTCCGAGCAGTACTTC; cdr3_aa: CASSLSLAGSEQYF; v_call: TRBV27; clone_size: .; d_call: .; j_call: TRBJ2-7
cdr3_nt: TGCAGCGTTGAAGGGAGACAGGGGGTTTGGGGCACAGATACGCAGTATTTT; cdr3_aa: CSVEGRQGVWGTDTQYF; v_call: TRBV29-1; clone_size: .; d_call: TRBD1; j_call: TRBJ2-3
cdr3_nt: TGTGCCAGCAGTTACGTAGGACAGAGTGAGCAGTTCTTC; cdr3_aa: CASSYVGQSEQFF; v_call: TRBV6-5; clone_size: .; d_call: .; j_call: TRBJ2-1
cdr3_nt: TGTGCCAGTAGCGGGGGACAGGGCGGTACGCATAATTCACCCCTCCACTTT; cdr3_aa: CASSGGQGGTHNSPLHF; v_call: TRBV19; clone_size: .; d_call: TRBD1; j_call: TRBJ1-6
cdr3_nt: TGTGCCAGTAGTATCGGACTCGGAGCCTACAATGAGCAGTTCTTC; cdr3_aa: CASSIGLGAYNEQFF; v_call: TRBV19; clone_size: .; d_call: .; j_call: TRBJ2-1
cdr3_nt: TGCGCCAGCACTTCTTCCCGGGGACAGCATAATTCACCCCTCCACTTT; cdr3_aa: CASTSSRGQHNSPLHF; v_call: TRBV23-1; clone_size: .; d_call: TRBD1; j_call: TRBJ1-6
cdr3_nt: TGTGCCAGCAGCCTTACTTCGGAGACCCAGTACTTC; cdr3_aa: CASSLTSETQYF; v_call: TRBV7-9; clone_size: .; d_call: .; j_call: TRBJ2-5
cdr3_nt: TGTGCCAGCTCACCAAGACGGGACTCTGGCACTGAAGCTTTCTTT; cdr3_aa: CASSPRRDSGTEAFF; v_call: TRBV18; clone_size: .; d_call: .; j_call: TRBJ1-1
cdr3_nt: TGTGCCAGTAGTGCTGATAGCGGTGAGCAGTTCTTC; cdr3_aa: CASSADSGEQFF; v_call: TRBV19; clone_size: .; d_call: .; j_call: TRBJ2-1